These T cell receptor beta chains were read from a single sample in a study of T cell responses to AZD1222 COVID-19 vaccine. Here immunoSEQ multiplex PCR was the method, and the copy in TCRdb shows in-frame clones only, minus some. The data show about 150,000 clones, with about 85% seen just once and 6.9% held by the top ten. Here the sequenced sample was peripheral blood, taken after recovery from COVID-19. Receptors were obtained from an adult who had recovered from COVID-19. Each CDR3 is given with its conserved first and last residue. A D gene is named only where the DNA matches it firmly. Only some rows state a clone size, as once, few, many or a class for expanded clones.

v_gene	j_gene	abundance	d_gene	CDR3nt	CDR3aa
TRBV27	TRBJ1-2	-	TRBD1	TGTGCCAGCAGTTTAAACAGGGGCTATGGCTACACCTTC	CASSLNRGYGYTF
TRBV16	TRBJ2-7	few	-	TGTGCCAGCAGCCCGGTCGCCTACGAGCAGTACTTC	CASSPVAYEQYF
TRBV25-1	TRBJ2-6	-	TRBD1	TGTGCCAGCACCACAGGGGGGTCCAGCTCTGGGGCCAACGTCCTGACTTTC	CASTTGGSSSGANVLTF
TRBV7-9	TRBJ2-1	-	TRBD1	TGTGCCAGCAGCTCGTTCACAGGGGGCAATGAGCAGTTCTTC	CASSSFTGGNEQFF
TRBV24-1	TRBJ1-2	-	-	TGTGCCACCGGATCAGACAGACACTACACCTTC	CATGSDRHYTF
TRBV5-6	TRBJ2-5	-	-	TGTGCCAGCAGCTTGTTTGGGGACTCCCAAGAGACCCAGTACTTC	CASSLFGDSQETQYF
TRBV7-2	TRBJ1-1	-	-	TGTGCCAGCAGCTTGAACGCGGGAGTAGATGAAGCTTTCTTT	CASSLNAGVDEAFF
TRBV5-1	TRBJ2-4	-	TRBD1	TGCGCCAGCAGCTTGGGAGTTGGGACAGGGGAAAACATTCAGTACTTC	CASSLGVGTGENIQYF
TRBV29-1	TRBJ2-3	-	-	TGCAGCGTGGGGAACAGGCAAGATACGCAGTATTTT	CSVGNRQDTQYF
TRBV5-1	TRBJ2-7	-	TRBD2	TGCGCCAGCAGCTTGACTAGTGGAGCGGGAATCTACGAGCAGTACTTC	CASSLTSGAGIYEQYF
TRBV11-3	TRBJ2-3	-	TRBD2	TGTGCCAGCAGCTTAGGCGGGAGGGCCACAGATACGCAGTATTTT	CASSLGGRATDTQYF
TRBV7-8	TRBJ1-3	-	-	TGTGCCAGCAGTCGGCAGGGAGCCGGAAACACCATATATTTT	CASSRQGAGNTIYF
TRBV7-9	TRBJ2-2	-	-	TGTGCCAGCAGCTTCTCGACACTTACCGGGGAGCTGTTTTTT	CASSFSTLTGELFF
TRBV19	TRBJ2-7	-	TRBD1	TGTGCCAGTAGTATAGCGGGGACAGTGAATGAGCAGTACTTC	CASSIAGTVNEQYF
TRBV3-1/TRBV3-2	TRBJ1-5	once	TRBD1	TGTGCCAGCAGCCCAGGGGGCGGCAATCAGCCCCAGCATTTT	CASSPGGGNQPQHF
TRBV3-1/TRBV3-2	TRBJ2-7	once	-	TGTGCCAGCAGCCAAGATTCTGAAGGGGGACTCCCGATAAACGAGCAGTACTTC	CASSQDSEGGLPINEQYF
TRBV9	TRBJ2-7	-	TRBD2	TGTGCCAGCAGTAGGACTAGCCTCCCAACCTACGAGCAGTACTTC	CASSRTSLPTYEQYF
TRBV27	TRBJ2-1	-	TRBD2	TGTGCCAGCAGTTTTATTTTGGGGAGGGGCCCCCGCGGAGAGCAGTTCTTC	CASSFILGRGPRGEQFF
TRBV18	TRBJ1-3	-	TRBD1	TGTGCCAGCTCACCCTCCTCCAAGACAGGGGGAAACACCATATATTTT	CASSPSSKTGGNTIYF
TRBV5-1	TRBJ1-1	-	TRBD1	TGCGCCAGCAGCCCGGGACAGGGCAGGGGGAACACTGAAGCTTTCTTT	CASSPGQGRGNTEAFF
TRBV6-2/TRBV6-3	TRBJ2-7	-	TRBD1	TGTGCCAGCAGTAAACTACAGGGGTCGAGCTCCTACGAGCAGTACTTC	CASSKLQGSSSYEQYF
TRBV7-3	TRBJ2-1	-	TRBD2	TGTGCCAGCAGCTTAAATGCGGGAGGGGCGAATGAGCAGTTCTTC	CASSLNAGGANEQFF
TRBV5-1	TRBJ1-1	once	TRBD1	TGCGCCAGCAGCTTGGGAGGGACAGGAAACACTGAAGCTTTCTTT	CASSLGGTGNTEAFF
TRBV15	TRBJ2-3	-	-	TGTGCCACCAGCAGAGATCTAGGGAACGGCGGGGATACGCAGTATTTT	CATSRDLGNGGDTQYF
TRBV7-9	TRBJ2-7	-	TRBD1	TGTGCCAGCAGCTTAATATTAACAGGGGGATCCTACGAGCAGTACTTC	CASSLILTGGSYEQYF
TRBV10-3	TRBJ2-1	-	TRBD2	TGTGCCATCTCTGAAGCGGGATTATTTGATGAGCAGTTCTTC	CAISEAGLFDEQFF
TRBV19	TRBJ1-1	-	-	TGTGCCAGTTCGGTGGGGTCCTACACTGAAGCTTTCTTT	CASSVGSYTEAFF